This note documents a single T cell receptor (beta chain) sequence. This sample is part of a study of blood T cell repertoires in COVID-19. Study-wide background: PBMCs, B-cell-depleted T cells, or T cells were the source of the cDNA or gDNA that made up the material.

The method was immunoSEQ multiplex PCR; TCRdb's version includes in-frame clones alone and lacks a portion of them. The sample lists some 350,000 clones, around 91% occurring once. The germline gives CDR1 KGHSH, CDR2 LQKENI. The CDR3 sequence is 15 residues long. Unmatched junction bases numbered 4, after V lost 5 bases and J lost 1 base. Participants' own reports of clinical history determined their cohort assignment. In Cohort 3, a recovered donor had either two negative PCRs, clearance, or symptom resolution. Sequences were obtained from PBMCs or T cells enriched from blood (not recorded which). The chain uses TRBV18 and TRBJ2-2; 7 bases fit TRBD1. The sequence derives from a man younger than 30 who had recovered from COVID-19. In DNA, the CDR3 is TGTGCCAGCTCATCGGGGACAGTGAACACCGGGGAGCTGTTTTTT. Its protein is CASSSGTVNTGELFF.